This TCR beta chain is drawn from a study of T cell repertoires in cytomegalovirus infection. This clonotype was found many times. A single record per CDR3 protein comes from TCRdb applying MiXCR to the reads. The sample contains approximately 320,000 distinct CDR3 sequences, more than 8% of which appear only once. The ends lost 5 bases at V and 7 bases at J; junction bases unmatched: 10. The CDR3 contains 15 residues. Per germline, CDR1 SGHVS and CDR2 FQNEAQ. The clonotype was recovered from a human donor in good health (CMV status not recorded). Some clones in this sample may be carry-over from other donors' samples. The chain employs TRBV7-8 and TRBJ2-2; 7 bases are shared with TRBD2. The specimen was PBMCs. Here the CDR3 reads CASSHTRGVHGELFF. The CDR3 bases are TGTGCCAGCAGCCATACTCGGGGGGTCCACGGGGAGCTGTTTTTT.